This is a list of T cell receptor beta chains from one sample in a study of post-analysis software for immune sequencing data. TCRdb analysed the PCR reads with MiXCR anew, one entry per CDR3 protein. The table shows approximately 730,000 distinct CDR3 sequences, with 46% occurring only once. The sample consisted of blood. Every receptor here comes from a girl aged 5-17 years with multiple sclerosis. Each CDR3 is given with its conserved first and last residue. A D gene is named only where the DNA matches it firmly. Size values are once, few and many counts, or a class for expanded clones, and some rows have none.

>NA|TRBJ1-5|TRBV15|NA
TGTGCCACCAGCAGAGATATGTATAGCAATCAGCCCCAGCATTTT
CATSRDMYSNQPQHF
>NA|TRBJ2-3|TRBV5-1|few
TGCGCCAGCAGCTTGGTGGTAGGCACAGATACGCAGTATTTT
CASSLVVGTDTQYF
>NA|TRBJ2-5|TRBV11-2|NA
TGTGCCAGCAGCCTAACCCAGCGGAGACAAGAGACCCAGTACTTC
CASSLTQRRQETQYF
>NA|TRBJ1-1|TRBV29-1|NA
TGCAGCGCCCAGACGAGCATGAACACTGAAGCTTTCTTT
CSAQTSMNTEAFF
>TRBD2|TRBJ2-1|TRBV30|NA
TGTGCCCTCCTAGCGGGACGTCTCAATGAGCAGTTCTTC
CALLAGRLNEQFF
>NA|TRBJ2-1|TRBV4-2|NA
TGTGCCAGCAGCCTTCCCGAAGGGTCCATCGGGGAGCAGTTCTTC
CASSLPEGSIGEQFF
>TRBD2|TRBJ2-7|TRBV6-1|NA
TGTGCCAGCAGAGAACTAGCGGGAGTATCCCCTTCCTACGAGCAGTACTTC
CASRELAGVSPSYEQYF
>NA|TRBJ1-1|TRBV7-8|NA
TGTGCCAGCAGCTTATTGGGGGGGGACGGAGCTTTCTTT
CASSLLGGDGAFF
>TRBD1|TRBJ2-7|TRBV27|few
TGTGCCGGCAGTTGGGACAGGCGATACGAGCAGTACTTC
CAGSWDRRYEQYF
>NA|TRBJ2-1|TRBV7-2|NA
TGTGCCAGCAGCTTCGGTTATGGCAATGAGCAGTTCTTC
CASSFGYGNEQFF
>NA|TRBJ2-1|TRBV24-1|NA
TGTGCCACCAGTGATTTGACCTACAATGAGCAGTTCTTC
CATSDLTYNEQFF
>NA|TRBJ2-3|TRBV29-1|NA
TGCAGCGTCGGGGAAGATACGCAGTATTTT
CSVGEDTQYF
>TRBD1|TRBJ1-5|TRBV30|few
TGTGCCTGGAGTCCGGGACAGCTTCCGTATCAGCCCCAGCATTTT
CAWSPGQLPYQPQHF
>NA|TRBJ1-2|TRBV6-6|NA
TGTGCCAGCAGCCTAACCCGGGACGGAAAAATCTATGGCTACACCTTC
CASSLTRDGKIYGYTF
>NA|TRBJ2-7|TRBV4-2|few
TGTGCCAGCAGCCAAGATCCCCAACGGATTTTTGTGGGCTACGAGCAGTACTTC
CASSQDPQRIFVGYEQYF
>NA|TRBJ1-6|TRBV6-1|few
TGTGCCAGCACCCAGAGCTCCTATAATTCACCCCTCCACTTT
CASTQSSYNSPLHF
>TRBD2|TRBJ2-7|TRBV6-1|NA
TGTGCCAGCAGTGACCTTCCCCGACTAGCGGATGGGGGGTACGAGCAGTACTTC
CASSDLPRLADGGYEQYF
>NA|TRBJ2-3|TRBV20-1|NA
TGCAGTGCCACACCCCCGGGGGCAGGTTTTGGTACAGATACGCAGTATTTT
CSATPPGAGFGTDTQYF
>TRBD2|TRBJ2-3|TRBV6-4|many
TGTGCCAGCAGTGGCGGGACTAGCGGCACAGATACGCAGTATTTT
CASSGGTSGTDTQYF
>NA|TRBJ2-7|TRBV12-3/TRBV12-4|NA
TGTGCCAGCAGCCCTTCGGGGATCCGCTCCTACGAGCGGTACTTC
CASSPSGIRSYERYF
>NA|TRBJ2-7|TRBV29-1|many
TGCAGCGTTGAACTCGGGTCCTACGAGCAGTACTTC
CSVELGSYEQYF
>NA|TRBJ2-3|TRBV15|NA
TGTGCCACCAGCAGAGATCGGGCAACTAGCACAGATACGCAGTATTTT
CATSRDRATSTDTQYF
>NA|TRBJ1-2|TRBV6-2/TRBV6-3|NA
TGTGCCAGCAGTGCCGGGAGGCAGGGGTCTAACTATGGCTACACCTTC
CASSAGRQGSNYGYTF
>TRBD2|TRBJ2-5|TRBV12-3/TRBV12-4|NA
TGTGCCAGCAGTCCCGGGGGGAAAGAGACCCAGTACTTC
CASSPGGKETQYF
>NA|TRBJ2-7|TRBV5-1|NA
TGCGCCAGCAGGCCGACAGAGACTCTACTCTACGAGCAGTACTTC
CASRPTETLLYEQYF
>TRBD1|TRBJ1-6|TRBV12-3/TRBV12-4|NA
TGTGCCAGCAGTAAACGGACAGGGCGGGATTCACCCCTCCACTTT
CASSKRTGRDSPLHF
>NA|TRBJ1-1|TRBV4-2|NA
TGTGCCAGCAGCCCTGGTTGGGACCAAGCTTTCTTT
CASSPGWDQAFF
>NA|TRBJ2-1|TRBV20-1|NA
TGCAGTGCCACGACTAGGGGTGTTTCCTACAATGAGCAGTTCTTC
CSATTRGVSYNEQFF
>TRBD2|TRBJ2-3|TRBV7-3|NA
TGTGCCAGCAGCCTCCGGACTAGCGGAAGTGATACGCAGTATTTT
CASSLRTSGSDTQYF
>TRBD2|TRBJ2-3|TRBV6-6|few
TGTGCCAGCAGTTACTTAGCGGGACAAAAAGGCACAGATACGCAGTATTTT
CASSYLAGQKGTDTQYF
>NA|TRBJ1-2|TRBV14|NA
TGTGCCAGCAGCCCAGAACACCTACCAGGTTCCTCGAGCGGCTACACCTTC
CASSPEHLPGSSSGYTF
>NA|TRBJ1-6|TRBV7-9|NA
TGTGCCAGCAGCTTTACGAATTCAGACAGTCTCGGTTCACCCCTCCACTTT
CASSFTNSDSLGSPLHF
>TRBD1|TRBJ2-3|TRBV20-1|NA
TGCAGGGCACCGGGACAGTCAGATACGCAGTATTTT
CRAPGQSDTQYF